The 14 T cell receptor beta chains below all came from one sample that was sequenced in a study of control samples from healthy donors and cancer patients. TCRdb's table, derived via immunoSEQ multiplex PCR, lists solely in-frame clones and lacks some. The profile shows around 200,000 clones, 90% to 95% of them singletons. Sequencing was performed on blood. The receptors shown here come from a man aged 18-30 years in good health.

V usage is TRBV5-1 and J usage is TRBJ2-5; D unclear. V lost 4 bases, J lost 2 bases, and 12 bases lay in between. Germline V gives CDR1 SGHRS, CDR2 YFSETQ. The CDR3 is 14 residues long. CDR3: CASSTPEGQETQYF. In DNA form, the CDR3 reads TGCGCCAGCAGCACCCCGGAAGGGCAAGAGACCCAGTACTTC.

The chain links TRBV9 to TRBJ1-1; the match to TRBD1 covers 7 bases. The CDR3 covers 14 residues. Germline lookup yields CDR1 SGDLS and CDR2 YYNGEE. With V trimmed by 0 bases and J by 5 bases, 4 bases remained unmatched. The CDR3 coding sequence is TGTGCCAGCAGCGTAGTCAGGGGGGGAACTGAAGCTTTCTTT. The encoded protein is CASSVVRGGTEAFF.

The chain carries TRBV5-8 and TRBJ1-4; D is ambiguous. The CDR3 has 15 residues. Germline CDR1 SGHTS, CDR2 YDEGEE. V lost 4 bases and J 7 bases, leaving 17 bases between the germline ends. This chain's CDR3 is CASSSETRGIEKLFF. In nucleotides, the CDR3 is TGTGCCAGCAGCAGCGAGACCCGAGGTATTGAAAAACTGTTTTTT.

The rearrangement links TRBV5-6 to TRBJ1-3; 9 bases are a match to TRBD1. J lost 0 bases, V lost 3 bases, and 10 bases had no gene match. Germline-derived CDR1 and CDR2 are SGHDT and YYEEEE. The CDR3 sequence is 18 residues long. The chain's CDR3 is CASSSSGQGLNSGNTIYF. As DNA, the CDR3 is TGTGCCAGCAGCTCATCGGGACAGGGTCTAAACTCTGGAAACACCATATATTTT.

The rearrangement uses TRBV3-1 (or the pseudogene TRBV3-2) and TRBJ2-5; possibly TRBD2 for D (5 bases). The CDR3 has 14 amino acids. V was trimmed by 7 bases and J by 3 bases, leaving 15 bases between them. Germline-derived CDR1 and CDR2 are LGHDT and YNNKEL (reference sequence). CDR3 loop: CASTRRGKEETQYF. For the CDR3, the DNA is TGTGCCAGCACTCGTCGAGGGAAGGAAGAGACCCAGTACTTC.

As regards this clone: The same CDR3 can be traced to other DNA sequences in this sample. The chain carries TRBV24-1 and TRBJ2-5, with D uncertain. Germline V gene lookup returns CDR1 KGHDR and CDR2 SFDVKD. This CDR3 has 11 amino acids. V was clipped by 0 bases and J by 7 bases, with 2 bases between them. The CDR3: CATSDLGTQYF. For the CDR3, the DNA is TGTGCCACCAGTGATTTGGGGACCCAGTACTTC.

The chain couples TRBV12-3 or TRBV12-4 to TRBJ1-6; D unresolved. This CDR3 is built from 13 residues. Deletions cut 1 base from V and 9 bases from J, with 7 bases between. CDR3: CASSLGGGSPLHF. The CDR3, as DNA: TGTGCCAGCAGTTTAGGGGGTGGTTCACCCCTCCACTTT.

As to this clone: The same CDR3 can be traced to other DNA sequences in this sample. The chain carries TRBV12-3 or TRBV12-4 and TRBJ2-1; no clear D gene. This CDR3 has 11 amino acids. V dropped 4 bases and J dropped 4 bases, with 2 bases sitting between them. This CDR3 reads CASSYYNEQFF. CDR3 DNA sequence: TGTGCCAGCAGTTATTACAATGAGCAGTTCTTC.

The CDR3 DNA is TGTGCCAGCGCCAGACAGACTGAAAAACTGTTTTTT. Translation gives CASARQTEKLFF. The chain has TRBV12-3 or TRBV12-4 and TRBJ1-4, with D tentatively TRBD1 (5 bases). The CDR3 covers 12 residues. V lost 8 bases, J lost 7 bases, and 11 bases lay in between.

This chain links TRBV2 with TRBJ2-1, with D possibly matching TRBD2 (6 bases). The V and J ends lost 6 bases and 7 bases respectively, with 19 bases between them. The CDR3 length is 15 residues. The germline CDR1 and CDR2 sequences are SNHLY and FYNNEI. CDR3 amino acids: CASRPTRFTLNEQFF. Written as DNA, the CDR3 is TGTGCCAGCAGGCCGACTAGATTCACTCTTAATGAGCAGTTCTTC.

This clone was recorded only once. This rearrangement joins TRBV20-1 to TRBJ1-5; TRBD1 might be the D (5 bases). CDR1 is DFQATT, CDR2 SNEGSKA, per germline (reference sequence). V lost 3 bases and J 0 bases, leaving 9 bases between the germline ends. The CDR3 loop spans 14 amino acids. The CDR3 region is CSASPGSSNQPQHF. The CDR3 DNA reads as TGCAGTGCTAGTCCAGGGAGTAGCAATCAGCCCCAGCATTTT.

V gene TRBV18 combines with J gene TRBJ1-6, with 9 bases matching TRBD1. Per the germline V gene, CDR1 is KGHSH and CDR2 is LQKENI. The junction had 8 bases not matched to a gene; V was cut back by 8 bases and J by 9 bases. This CDR3 has 14 residues. As DNA, the CDR3 is TGTGCCAGCGCGGGACAGGGAAAGAGTTCACCCCTCCACTTT. Translation: CASAGQGKSSPLHF.

The chain employs TRBV6-5 and TRBJ2-7, with D possibly matching TRBD1 (6 bases). CDR3 length equals 16 residues. V gave up 4 bases and J gave up 4 bases, with 20 bases separating them. Per the germline V gene, CDR1 is MNHEY and CDR2 is SVGAGI. The CDR3 spells CASSFDRSRTSYEQYF. The DNA of the CDR3 is TGTGCCAGCAGTTTCGACAGGTCGAGGACCTCATACGAGCAGTACTTC.

The V and J genes are TRBV25-1 and TRBJ2-1; the D gene could be TRBD1 or TRBD2 (5 bases each). The CDR3 spans 16 residues. Trimming removed 4 bases from V and 7 bases from J, with 20 bases in between. From germline, CDR1 is MGHDK and CDR2 SYGVNS. The CDR3 bases are TGTGCCAGCAGTGCCCCCACTGGGGGAGTCGGGAATGAGCAGTTCTTC. Amino acid sequence: CASSAPTGGVGNEQFF.